Presented here are 7 T cell receptor beta chains from one specimen sequenced in a study of T cell repertoires in ileal Crohn's disease. The table came from immunoSEQ multiplex PCR; TCRdb's copy has only in-frame clones and leaves some out. The table includes 12,000 to 15,000 clones, about 85% detected once. The specimen sequenced was ileal tissue. The receptors here all came from an adult with Crohn's disease.

This chain links TRBV30 with TRBJ1-5; 7 nucleotides line up with TRBD1. The J segment lost 4 bases and the V segment lost 5 bases, leaving 2 bases of the junction unmatched. Germline CDR1 is GTSNPN and CDR2 is SVGIG (reference sequence). There are 12 residues in the CDR3. CDR3 sequence: CAWETGNQPQHF. CDR3 nucleotide sequence: TGTGCCTGGGAGACAGGGAATCAGCCCCAGCATTTT.

The V call is TRBV27, the J call TRBJ2-7, with 9 nucleotides matching TRBD1. This CDR3 has 16 amino acids. The germline gives CDR1 MNHEY, CDR2 SMNVEV (reference sequence). Unmatched junction bases numbered 8, after V lost 3 bases and J lost 2 bases. CDR3 nucleotides: TGTGCCAGCAGTTTCCTACAGGGGGCCTTGACCTACGAGCAGTACTTC. It codes for CASSFLQGALTYEQYF.

The rearrangement uses TRBV4-1 and TRBJ2-3; a weak D match, TRBD2 (6 bases). CDR1 is MGHRA, CDR2 YSYEKL, per germline. V was clipped by 1 base and J by 1 base, with 15 bases between them. CDR3 length: 17 amino acids. CDR3 DNA sequence: TGCGCCAGCAGCCAAGGTCCGGGAGCGGTCGGCACAGATACGCAGTATTTT. It translates to CASSQGPGAVGTDTQYF.

The table lists this clone with a count of one. V gene TRBV27 combines with J gene TRBJ1-5; the match to TRBD1 covers 10 bases. The CDR3 is 15 residues long. V was pared by 5 bases and J by 6 bases, with 7 bases of the junction left unmatched. Germline CDR1 is MNHEY and CDR2 is SMNVEV (reference sequence). CDR3 sequence reads: CASSQGTGVIQPQHF. In nucleotides, the CDR3 is TGTGCCAGCAGTCAGGGGACAGGGGTTATTCAGCCCCAGCATTTT.

This chain uses TRBV10-1 with TRBJ2-7; 12 bases are a match to TRBD2. This CDR3 has 15 residues. Unmatched junction bases numbered 6, after V lost 6 bases and J lost 3 bases. Germline CDR1 is WNHNN and CDR2 is SYGVQD (reference sequence). The CDR3 region has the DNA TGCGCCAGCAGCGCCCCGGGACTAGCGGGCTACGAGCAGTACTTC. Protein sequence: CASSAPGLAGYEQYF.

This chain uses TRBV4-2 with TRBJ2-5; 7 bases match TRBD1. The CDR3 runs 15 residues. The V segment lost 0 bases and the J segment 4 bases; nucleotides outside the gene matches: 5. Germline-derived CDR1 and CDR2 are LGHNA and YNFKEQ. In nucleotides, the CDR3 is TGTGCCAGCAGCCAAGATAGGGGGCAGGGAGAGACCCAGTACTTC. As protein: CASSQDRGQGETQYF.

Regarding this clone: Germline and junction disagree at one end, which may indicate a read error. This rearrangement joins TRBV15 to TRBJ1-6, with D tentatively TRBD1 (5 bases). The V gene's germline CDR1 is LNHNV and CDR2 YYDKDF (reference sequence). CDR3 length: 12 amino acids. This chain's CDR3 is CATSGEGTTLHF. DNA for the CDR3: TGTGCCACCAGCGGAGAGGGGACTACTCTCCACTTT.